The rows below give T cell receptor beta chains drawn from one sample of a study of vaccination and CD4 T cells after COVID-19. These TCRs are of unknown antigen specificity. TCRdb reprocessed the PCR reads with MiXCR, giving one entry per CDR3 protein. The top ten hold 24% of the sample, which has 9,500 to 11,000 distinct CDR3 sequences, about 25% seen once. The material was CD4+ T cells from blood, cultured in vitro, obtained after SARS-CoV-2 vaccination. The receptors originated from a human donor who had recovered from COVID-19. CDR3s include the opening cysteine and the closing phenylalanine or tryptophan. Each record gives: clone size, V gene, CDR3 protein. Size values are once, few and many counts, or a class for expanded clones, and some rows have none.

>-|TRBV20-1
CSAVVAGGREQFF
>-|TRBV28
CASSLVPGESSSYGYTF
>few|TRBV28
CASSRLMTGRSEQYF
>few|TRBV20-1
CSAESPRDDTDTQYF
>-|TRBV6-1
CASSRNNYEQYF
>few|TRBV6-1
CASSRLSTDTQYF
>-|TRBV27
CASSKLAGGPSDTQYF
>medium-sized|TRBV20-1
CSASNRGSGYTF
>few|TRBV7-9
CASSARTNPRVQYF
>medium-sized|TRBV7-9
CAIPTSGRGQETQYF
>-|TRBV19
CASSGTVNTEAFF
>-|TRBV27
CASSPWTGSLGGQPQHF
>-|TRBV9
CASSAAQETQYF
>-|TRBV7-9
CASSLGGQGGAFF
>-|TRBV9
CASSPFGGETQYF
>-|TRBV20-1
CSARDGRAGINIQYF
>few|TRBV7-6
CASSLATSGSNEQFF
>-|TRBV11-2
CASSLMGLGAFF